This entry lists 10 T cell receptor beta chains sequenced from one sample in a study of T cell repertoires in cytomegalovirus infection. Their cognate antigens are unknown. MiXCR, applied by TCRdb to the reads, yields one record per CDR3 protein. The repertoire has about 830,000 distinct CDR3 sequences, approximately 32% of them found once; the top ten carry around 12%. This material consisted of cultured CD8+ T cells from PBMCs, taken from culture after CMV antigen stimulation. Source of these receptors: a human donor in good health (CMV status not recorded). Some clones in this sample may be carry-over from other donors' samples.

The rearrangement links TRBV7-9 to TRBJ2-2; D is unresolved. V shed 0 bases and J shed 0 bases, with 5 bases lying between them. The CDR3 is 15 residues long. Germline V CDR1 and CDR2: SEHNR, FQNEAQ (reference sequence). CDR3 residues: CASSLATANTGELFF. CDR3 coding DNA: TGTGCCAGCAGCTTAGCTACGGCGAACACCGGGGAGCTGTTTTTT.

The chain is built from TRBV6-1 and TRBJ1-1; 8 nucleotides line up with TRBD1. V dropped 11 bases and J dropped 3; count of bases not matched to a gene: 5. Germline CDR1 reads MNHNS; CDR2 reads SASEGT. This CDR3 has 12 amino acids. The CDR3 DNA is TGTGCCGCCGAGACAGGGGACACTGAAGCTTTCTTT. Translation: CAAETGDTEAFF.

The chain combines TRBV5-4 with TRBJ2-2; D may be TRBD2 (6 bases). The CDR3 is made up of 15 amino acids. V was trimmed by 4 bases and J by 6 bases, leaving 16 bases between them. The germline V gene encodes CDR1 SGHNT and CDR2 YYREEE (reference sequence). The CDR3 spells CASSPWGERSGELFF. CDR3 coding DNA: TGTGCCAGCAGCCCCTGGGGGGAGCGATCCGGGGAGCTGTTTTTT.

This clonotype has a handful of counts. The DNA for the CDR3 is TGTGCCAGCAGTTTACAGGGGGCGCTTCCCTATGGCTACACCTTC. Protein: CASSLQGALPYGYTF. The rearrangement uses TRBV27 and TRBJ1-2; TRBD1 aligns across 8 bases. Germline values: CDR1 MNHEY, CDR2 SMNVEV (reference sequence). J gave up 4 bases and V 2 bases, and 6 bases lay outside the gene matches. The CDR3 totals 15 residues.

The genes are TRBV7-9 and TRBJ2-2; weak D call: TRBD1 (6 bases). The CDR3 totals 14 residues. The ends were cut back, 8 bases at V and 0 bases at J, with 10 bases in the middle. Looked up from germline, CDR1 is SEHNR and CDR2 is FQNEAQ (reference sequence). Here the CDR3 reads CASAGVANTGELFF. In nucleotides, the CDR3 is TGTGCCAGCGCAGGGGTTGCGAACACCGGGGAGCTGTTTTTT. Using reference TRBV7-9 and TRBJ2-2 for the parts outside the CDR3, the full variable domain is DTGVSQNPRHKITKRGQNVTFRCDPISEHNRLYWYRQTLGQGPEFLTYFQNEAQLEKSRLLSDRFSAERPKGSFSTLEIQRTEQGDSAMYLCASAGVANTGELFFGEGSRLTVL.

There are a few counts of this clonotype. The V and J genes are TRBV6-5 and TRBJ2-1, with TRBD1 identical over 7 bases. This CDR3 is 13 amino acids long. Germline V gene lookup returns CDR1 MNHEY and CDR2 SVGAGI. The trim removed 2 bases at V and 9 bases at J, leaving 4 bases unmatched. CDR3: CASSYGQGVEQFF. The CDR3 region has the DNA TGTGCCAGCAGTTACGGGCAGGGGGTTGAGCAGTTCTTC.

Only one count was recorded for this clonotype. CDR3 sequence reads: CASEGGTHEQFF. The DNA for the CDR3 is TGTGCCTCCGAGGGGGGGACCCATGAGCAGTTCTTC. This rearrangement joins TRBV27 to TRBJ2-1, with D maybe TRBD2 (7 bases). V was cut by 11 bases and J by 8 bases, with 16 bases left in between. The CDR3 has 12 amino acids. Germline CDR1 and CDR2: MNHEY and SMNVEV (reference sequence).

This clonotype showed up just a few times. The rearrangement joins TRBV7-2 to TRBJ2-7; 11 nucleotides match TRBD2. Losses at the gene ends were 3 bases for V and 5 bases for J; bases not matched to a gene: 3. This CDR3 contains 14 residues. The germline gives CDR1 SGHTA, CDR2 FQGNSA. The CDR3 reads CASSFLAGGHEQYV. For the CDR3, the DNA is TGTGCCAGCAGCTTTCTAGCGGGGGGACACGAGCAGTACGTC.

This clonotype was seen ten or more times. This sequence joins TRBV7-9 and TRBJ2-3; 9 bases match TRBD2. CDR1 and CDR2 (germline): SEHNR, FQNEAQ (reference sequence). The CDR3 is 18 amino acids. V lost 1 base to trimming and J lost 2 bases; unmatched junction nucleotides: 10. In DNA form, the CDR3 reads TGTGCCAGCAGCTTAGGCCCGCTAGCGGGGCGTTTCACAGATACGCAGTATTTT. This translates into CASSLGPLAGRFTDTQYF.

The rearrangement uses TRBV27 and TRBJ1-1; 9 nucleotides agree with TRBD1. The CDR3 has 17 amino acids. Germline-derived CDR1 and CDR2 are MNHEY and SMNVEV (reference sequence). J gave up 3 bases and V 0 bases, and 8 bases lay outside the gene matches. CDR3 sequence reads: CASSLSWTGVLYTEAFF. In nucleotides, the CDR3 is TGTGCCAGCAGTTTATCCTGGACAGGGGTGTTGTACACTGAAGCTTTCTTT.